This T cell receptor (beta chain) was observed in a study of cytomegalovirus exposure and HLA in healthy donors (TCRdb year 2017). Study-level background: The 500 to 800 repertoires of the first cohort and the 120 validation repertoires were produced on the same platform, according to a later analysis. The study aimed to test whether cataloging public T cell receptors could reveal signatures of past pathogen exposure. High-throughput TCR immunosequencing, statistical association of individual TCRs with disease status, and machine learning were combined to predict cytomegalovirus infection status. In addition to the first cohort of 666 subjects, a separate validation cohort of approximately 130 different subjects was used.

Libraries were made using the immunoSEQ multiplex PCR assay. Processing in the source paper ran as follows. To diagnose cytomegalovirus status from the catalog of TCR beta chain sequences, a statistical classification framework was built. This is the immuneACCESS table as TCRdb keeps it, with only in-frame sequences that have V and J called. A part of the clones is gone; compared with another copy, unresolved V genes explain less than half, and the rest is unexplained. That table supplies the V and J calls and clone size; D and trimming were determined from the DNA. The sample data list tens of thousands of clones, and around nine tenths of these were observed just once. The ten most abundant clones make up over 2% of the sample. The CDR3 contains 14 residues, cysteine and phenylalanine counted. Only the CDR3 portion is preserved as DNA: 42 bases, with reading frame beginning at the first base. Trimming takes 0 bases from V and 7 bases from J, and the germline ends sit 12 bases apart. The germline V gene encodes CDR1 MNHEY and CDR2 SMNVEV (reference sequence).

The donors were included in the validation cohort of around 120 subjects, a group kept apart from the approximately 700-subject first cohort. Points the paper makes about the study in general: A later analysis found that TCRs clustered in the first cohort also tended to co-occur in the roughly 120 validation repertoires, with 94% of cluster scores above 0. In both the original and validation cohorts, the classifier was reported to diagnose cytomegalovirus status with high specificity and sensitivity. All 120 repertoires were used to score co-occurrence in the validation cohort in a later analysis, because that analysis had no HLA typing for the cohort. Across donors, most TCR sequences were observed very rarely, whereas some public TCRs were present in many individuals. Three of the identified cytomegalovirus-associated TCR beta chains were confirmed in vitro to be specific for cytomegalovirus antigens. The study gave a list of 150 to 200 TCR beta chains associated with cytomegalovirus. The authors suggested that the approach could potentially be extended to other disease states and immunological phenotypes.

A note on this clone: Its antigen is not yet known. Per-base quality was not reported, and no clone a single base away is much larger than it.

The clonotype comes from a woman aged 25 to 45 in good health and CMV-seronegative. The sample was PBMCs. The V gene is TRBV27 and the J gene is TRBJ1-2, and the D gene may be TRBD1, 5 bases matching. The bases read TGTGCCAGCAGTTTATCACAGGCCATGGGTGGCTACACCTTC. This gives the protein CASSLSQAMGGYTF.